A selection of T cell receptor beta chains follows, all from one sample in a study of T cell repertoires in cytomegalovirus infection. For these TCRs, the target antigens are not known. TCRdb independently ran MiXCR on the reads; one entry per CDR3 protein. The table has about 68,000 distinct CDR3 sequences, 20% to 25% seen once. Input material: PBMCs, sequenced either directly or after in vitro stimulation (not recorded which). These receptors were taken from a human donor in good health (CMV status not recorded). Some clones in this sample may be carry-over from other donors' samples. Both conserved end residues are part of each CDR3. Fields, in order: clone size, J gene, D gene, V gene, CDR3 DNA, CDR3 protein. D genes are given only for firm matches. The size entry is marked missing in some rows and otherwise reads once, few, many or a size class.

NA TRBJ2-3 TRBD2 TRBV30 TGTGCCTGGAGTGGAGCGGGAGGAAATACGCAGTATTTT CAWSGAGGNTQYF
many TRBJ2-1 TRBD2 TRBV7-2 TGTGCCAGCAGGGGACTAGCGGGATATGAGCAGTTCTTC CASRGLAGYEQFF
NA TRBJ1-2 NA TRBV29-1 TGCAGCGTTGGCGAGGGGGATGGGTATGGCTACACCTTC CSVGEGDGYGYTF
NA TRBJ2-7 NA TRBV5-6 TGTGCCAGCAGCTCGTCGGGATACGAGCAGTACTTC CASSSSGYEQYF
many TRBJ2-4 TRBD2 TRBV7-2 TGTGCCAGCAGCTTAGGGAGGGCGGGAGGGGTCCACATTCAGTACTTC CASSLGRAGGVHIQYF
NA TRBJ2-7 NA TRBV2 TGTGCCAGCAGTGAAAGGGACGAGCAGTACTTC CASSERDEQYF
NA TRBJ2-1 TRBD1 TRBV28 TGTGCCAGCAGTTCCGGGACAGACTATAACAATGAGCAGTTCTTC CASSSGTDYNNEQFF
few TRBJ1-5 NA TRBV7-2 TGTGCCAGCAGCTTAGTACAGGGAGGGCCCCAGCATTTT CASSLVQGGPQHF
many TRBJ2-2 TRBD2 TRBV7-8 TGTGCCAGCAGTCTAGGCGGACTAGCGGTTAACACCGGGGAGCTGTTTTTT CASSLGGLAVNTGELFF
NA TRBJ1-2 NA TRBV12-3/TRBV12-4 TGTGCCAGCAGTCTCCGGGTGGGTTCCTATGGCTACACCTTC CASSLRVGSYGYTF
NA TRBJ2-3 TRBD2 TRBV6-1 TGTGCCAGCCAACTAGCGGGTGGGGATACGCAGTATTTT CASQLAGGDTQYF
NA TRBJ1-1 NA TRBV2 TGTGCCAGCAGTGTGGAGGCTGGCACTGAAGCTTTCTTT CASSVEAGTEAFF
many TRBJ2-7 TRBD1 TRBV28 TGTGCCAGCAATGCAGGGGGCCTTAGCGGACACCGTTCCTACGAGCAGTACTTC CASNAGGLSGHRSYEQYF
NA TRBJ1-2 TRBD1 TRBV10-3 TGTGCCATCAGTGAGTCGATCGGGACAGCATATGGCTACACCTTC CAISESIGTAYGYTF
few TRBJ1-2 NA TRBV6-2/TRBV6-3 TGTGCCAGCAGTTACATCCACACTACCACCTCGGGGGATGGCTACACCTTC CASSYIHTTTSGDGYTF
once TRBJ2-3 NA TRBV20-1 TGCAGTGCTGCCCTTTTTTTTGGGAGCACAGATACGCAGTATTTT CSAALFFGSTDTQYF
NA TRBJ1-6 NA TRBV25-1 TGTGCCAGCAGTGAATTGGGTTATAATTCACCCCTCCACTTT CASSELGYNSPLHF
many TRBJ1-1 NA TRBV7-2 TGTGCCAGCAGCTTGTACAGCAACACTGAAGCTTTCTTT CASSLYSNTEAFF
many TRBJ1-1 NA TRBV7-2 TGTGCCAGCAGCTTACAGGGGAACACTGAAGCTTTCTTT CASSLQGNTEAFF
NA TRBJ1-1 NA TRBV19 TGTGCCAGTAGTTTCACGGGGGTCGCTTTCTTT CASSFTGVAFF
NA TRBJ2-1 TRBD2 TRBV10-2 TGCGCCAGTAGAGAGCGGGGGAGCTCCTACAATGAGCAGTTCTTC CASRERGSSYNEQFF
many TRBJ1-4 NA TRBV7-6 TGTGCCAGCAGCTCCCACCTGGCAGGCTGGGGACGAAGCCTTAATGAAAAACTGTTTTTT CASSSHLAGWGRSLNEKLFF
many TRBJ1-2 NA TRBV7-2 TGTGCCAGCAGCTCGCAACGGGACAAGAGAAACTATGGCTACACCTTC CASSSQRDKRNYGYTF
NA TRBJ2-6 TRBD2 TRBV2 TGTGCCAGCAGTGGGAATGGGGGGGTGGGGGCCAACGTCCTGACTTTC CASSGNGGVGANVLTF
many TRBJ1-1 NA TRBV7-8 TGTGCCAGCAGCCTAGTTGGACCGACGAACACTGAAGCTTTCTTT CASSLVGPTNTEAFF
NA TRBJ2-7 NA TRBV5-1 TGCGCCAGCAGCTTGACCGGGCTACCTCCGGGGGAGCAGTACTTC CASSLTGLPPGEQYF
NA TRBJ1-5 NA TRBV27 TGTGCCAGCAGTCCCTATGGTGGGGAACAGCCCCAGCATTTT CASSPYGGEQPQHF